The 23 T cell receptor beta chains below were found in one sample sequenced in a study of shared T cell receptors in the human thymus. TCRdb's copy holds only in-frame clones and misses some; the assay was immunoSEQ multiplex PCR. The sample has hundreds of thousands of clones; approximately 87% are singletons. The same data also went into a second study, on human thymus T cells.

Material: thymocytes. The receptors were sampled from a boy under two years old with a congenital heart defect.

The J gene is TRBJ1-5, the V gene TRBV7-2; no clear D gene. The CDR3 loop spans 13 amino acids. CDR1 is SGHTA and CDR2 is FQGNSA in the germline V gene. V lost 2 bases, J lost 3 bases, and 5 bases lay in between. The CDR3 nucleotides read TGTGCCAGCAGCTTACGGGACAATCAGCCCCAGCATTTT. This codes for CASSLRDNQPQHF.

The chain carries TRBV7-9 and TRBJ1-2, with D tentatively TRBD1 (6 bases). V was clipped by 8 bases and J by 2 bases, with 15 bases between them. CDR1 and CDR2 from the germline V gene are SEHNR and FQNEAQ (reference sequence). This CDR3 contains 14 residues. The CDR3 DNA is TGTGCCAGCGGCAACTCGGACAGCAACTATGGCTACACCTTC. Residues: CASGNSDSNYGYTF. Filled out from reference TRBV7-9 and TRBJ1-2, the complete variable domain reads DTGVSQNPRHKITKRGQNVTFRCDPISEHNRLYWYRQTLGQGPEFLTYFQNEAQLEKSRLLSDRFSAERPKGSFSTLEIQRTEQGDSAMYLCASGNSDSNYGYTFGSGTRLTVV.

This clone has more than one count but fewer than ten. The chain links TRBV18 to TRBJ1-4, with no clear D. CDR1 is KGHSH and CDR2 is LQKENI in the germline V gene. The CDR3 is 16 residues long. V was pared by 4 bases and J by 6 bases, with 18 bases between. The CDR3 DNA reads as TGTGCCAGCTCACGCTCCTATTCCGGGTCTCATGAAAAACTGTTTTTT. The encoded protein is CASSRSYSGSHEKLFF.

The rearrangement joins TRBV7-2 to TRBJ2-7, with 10 bases that match TRBD1. J gave up 2 bases and V 4 bases, and 2 bases lay outside the gene matches. This CDR3 region has 14 residues. Germline V gene lookup returns CDR1 SGHTA and CDR2 FQGNSA. CDR3 protein: CASSSGQGAYEQYF. In DNA form, the CDR3 reads TGTGCCAGCAGCTCTGGACAGGGGGCCTACGAGCAGTACTTC.

The V gene is TRBV14, the J gene TRBJ1-1; 10 bases align to TRBD1. Losses at the gene ends were 3 bases for V and 4 bases for J; bases not matched to a gene: 11. This CDR3 is built from 17 residues. Germline CDR1 is SGHDN and CDR2 is FVKESK. In nucleotides, the CDR3 is TGTGCCAGCAGCCATAACGACAGGGGGCGAAGGGGCACTGAAGCTTTCTTT. Translated, it gives CASSHNDRGRRGTEAFF. The full variable domain, rest sourced from reference TRBV14 and TRBJ1-1, is EAGVTQFPSHSVIEKGQTVTLRCDPISGHDNLYWYRRVMGKEIKFLLHFVKESKQDESGMPNNRFLAERTGGTYSTLKVQPAELEDSGVYFCASSHNDRGRRGTEAFFGQGTRLTVV.

The V call is TRBV30, the J call TRBJ2-1; 7 nucleotides line up with TRBD2. The CDR3 runs to 12 residues. Trimming took 1 base from V and 8 from J; bases not matched to a gene: 2. Per germline, CDR1 GTSNPN and CDR2 SVGIG (reference sequence). The CDR3 here is CAWSGGGDEQFF. The DNA of the CDR3 is TGTGCCTGGAGTGGGGGAGGGGATGAGCAGTTCTTC.

This rearrangement joins TRBV18 to TRBJ1-1; tentative D call: TRBD1 (5 bases). The CDR3 covers 14 residues. Germline-derived CDR1 and CDR2 are KGHSH and LQKENI. Trimming took 3 bases from V and 2 from J, leaving 10 bases between them. The CDR3 loop is CASSPGGNNTEAFF. Written as DNA, the CDR3 is TGTGCCAGCTCACCGGGGGGGAATAACACTGAAGCTTTCTTT.

The rearrangement links TRBV9 to TRBJ2-1; the match to TRBD1 covers 12 bases. With 3 bases clipped from V and 7 bases from J, the junction kept 5 bases outside the gene matches. Looked up from germline, CDR1 is SGDLS and CDR2 is YYNGEE. This CDR3 is 15 amino acids long. CDR3 residues: CASSGGTGGSNEQFF. In DNA form, the CDR3 reads TGTGCCAGCAGCGGCGGGACAGGGGGCTCGAATGAGCAGTTCTTC.

The chain has TRBV21-1 and TRBJ2-7; TRBD1 is the table's D call, not checked against the DNA. TRBV21-1 is a pseudogene locus. This CDR3 contains 10 residues. The CDR3 DNA reads as TGTGCCAGCAGCCACTACGAGCAGTACTTC. Its translation is CASSHYEQYF.

This chain uses TRBV5-1 with TRBJ1-6; possible D gene TRBD1, 5 bases. CDR3 length: 20 residues. Trimming shortened V by 0 bases and J by 5 bases, and 24 bases separated the two germline ends. CDR1 and CDR2 from the germline V gene are SGHRS and YFSETQ. As DNA, the CDR3 is TGCGCCAGCAGCTTGGCCCACGGTGATTACACCTTGGGGCATAATTCACCCCTCCACTTT. It translates to CASSLAHGDYTLGHNSPLHF.

The chain couples TRBV28 to TRBJ2-7; D not certain. V was cut by 2 bases and J by 5 bases, with 13 bases left in between. CDR1 and CDR2 from the germline V gene are MDHEN and SYDVKM. The CDR3 is made up of 14 amino acids. The CDR3: CASSLDLGPHEQYF. The CDR3 DNA sequence: TGTGCCAGCAGTTTAGATCTTGGGCCCCACGAGCAGTACTTC.

The chain combines TRBV6-1 with TRBJ2-4; 12 bases map to TRBD2. Unmatched junction bases numbered 7, after V lost 3 bases and J lost 1 base. Germline V gives CDR1 MNHNS, CDR2 SASEGT. This CDR3 has 18 residues. Here the CDR3 DNA reads TGTGCCAGCAGTGATTTGGCTAGCGGGAGGGGGGCCAAAAACATTCAGTACTTC. It specifies CASSDLASGRGAKNIQYF.

The rearrangement uses TRBV5-1 and TRBJ2-2; 8 nucleotides agree with TRBD1. Germline-derived CDR1 and CDR2 are SGHRS and YFSETQ. The CDR3 runs 16 residues. Unmatched junction bases numbered 6, after V lost 4 bases and J lost 1 base. CDR3 DNA sequence: TGCGCCAGCAGCCCCTGGACAGGGCAGAACACCGGGGAGCTGTTTTTT. Protein sequence: CASSPWTGQNTGELFF.

This chain connects TRBV4-3 to TRBJ2-2; no firm D call. Trimming removed 0 bases from V and 6 bases from J, with 14 bases in between. The CDR3 length is 16 residues. Per germline, CDR1 LGHNA and CDR2 YSLEER. The CDR3 region has the DNA TGCGCCAGCAGCCAAGAGGAGAAGAACTCGGCCGGGGAGCTGTTTTTT. Amino acids: CASSQEEKNSAGELFF.

The V call is TRBV6-6, the J call TRBJ2-7, with D unresolved. The CDR3 has 9 amino acids. V was trimmed by 7 bases and J by 6 bases, leaving 4 bases between them. Per germline, CDR1 MNHNY and CDR2 SVGAGI (reference sequence). The CDR3 loop is CASNSEQYF. The CDR3 coding sequence is TGTGCCAGCAACAGCGAGCAGTACTTC.

The chain uses TRBV10-3 and TRBJ2-7, with D possibly being TRBD2 (6 bases). This CDR3 is built from 15 residues. Germline V lookup: CDR1 ENHRY, CDR2 SYGVKD. V shed 7 bases and J shed 2 bases, with 18 bases lying between them. The CDR3 bases are TGTGCCATCAAGGGCGCGGCGGGGCTAGCCTACGAGCAGTACTTC. Protein: CAIKGAAGLAYEQYF.

The chain uses TRBV6-4 and TRBJ2-1, with 11 positions matching TRBD2. The CDR3 contains 15 residues. Germline V gene data show CDR1 as MRHNA and CDR2 as SNTAGT. V dropped 10 bases and J dropped 7; count of bases not matched to a gene: 12. CDR3 in amino acids: CAISFPSGRWNEQFF. In DNA form, the CDR3 reads TGTGCCATCTCTTTCCCTAGCGGGAGGTGGAATGAGCAGTTCTTC.

The genes are TRBV4-3 and TRBJ1-2; tentatively, D is TRBD1 (5 bases). CDR1 and CDR2 from the germline V gene are LGHNA and YSLEER. The CDR3 spans 20 residues. Trimming removed 3 bases at V and 0 bases at J, with 26 bases between. CDR3 nucleotides: TGCGCCAGCAGCCAGGCGCCGAAGCGGGCGACTAAGGGGCCTAACTATGGCTACACCTTC. Translated, it gives CASSQAPKRATKGPNYGYTF.

The sample holds one count of this clone. At one end, the junction sequence differs from germline, possibly due to a read error. The sample has other DNA sequences that encode this CDR3 too. The V gene is TRBV6-1, the J gene TRBJ1-6; 12 positions match TRBD1. The CDR3 contains 18 residues. Looked up from germline, CDR1 is MNHNS and CDR2 is SASEGT. The CDR3 DNA follows: TGTGCCAGCAGTGAAGCGCTAGGGACAGGGGGCGGGAATTCCCCCCTCCACTTT. This codes for CASSEALGTGGGNSPLHF.

The chain employs TRBV7-2 and TRBJ2-5; TRBD2 matches at 13 bases. Trimming at V came to 5 bases and at J to 5 bases, leaving 5 bases not matched to a gene. Germline CDR1 is SGHTA and CDR2 is FQGNSA. The CDR3 length is 15 residues. The DNA of the CDR3 is TGTGCCAGCAGCGATTTGACTAGCGGGAGGGAGACCCAGTACTTC. Translating it yields CASSDLTSGRETQYF.

CDR3 DNA sequence: TGTGCCAGCAGTGAAACGTCGACAGGGAGGATTACCGGGGAGCTGTTTTTT. Protein product: CASSETSTGRITGELFF. This chain joins TRBV2 and TRBJ2-2; a weak D match, TRBD1 (7 bases). CDR3 length equals 17 residues. V shed 2 bases and J shed 5 bases, with 18 bases lying between them. The germline V gene has CDR1 SNHLY and CDR2 FYNNEI.

This clone has a single count. The chain carries TRBV6-6 and TRBJ2-7; 8 bases fit TRBD1. The length of the CDR3 is 12 residues. Germline trimming cut 2 bases from V and 9 bases from J; bases unmatched to any gene: 3. Germline V lookup: CDR1 MNHNY, CDR2 SVGAGI (reference sequence). The CDR3 DNA is TGTGCCAGCAGTTACGACAGGGGACGGCAGTACTTC. Translating it yields CASSYDRGRQYF.

The chain carries TRBV9 and TRBJ2-7; tentative D call: TRBD1 (5 bases). CDR3 length: 12 residues. V dropped 3 bases and J dropped 11 bases, with 15 bases sitting between them. In germline, CDR1 is SGDLS, CDR2 YYNGEE. The DNA of the CDR3 is TGTGCCAGCAGCGACCTCAGGGATATAAAGTACTTC. Translation: CASSDLRDIKYF. Full variable domain (missing parts from reference TRBV9 and TRBJ2-7): DSGVTQTPKHLITATGQRVTLRCSPRSGDLSVYWYQQSLDQGLQFLIQYYNGEERAKGNILERFSAQQFPDLHSELNLSSLELGDSALYFCASSDLRDIKYFGPGTRLTVT.